Following are 4 T cell receptor beta chains from one sample sequenced in a study of cytotoxic CD8 clonotypes in ibrutinib-treated CLL (dated by TCRdb to the early 2020s). Library generation was performed with the immunoSEQ multiplex PCR assay. TCRdb provides this immuneACCESS table in a form limited to in-frame rearrangements. Some clones are lacking; in checked studies, under half of them reflect an unresolved V gene, and why the rest are absent is not known. This sample gives about 22,000 clones in total; about 75% of them show up just once. The ten top clones hold approximately 7.2% of the sample. The material was PBMCs, obtained before ibrutinib treatment. These receptors all stem from a human donor with chronic lymphocytic leukemia.

The gene calls are TRBV5-5 and TRBJ2-1; a weak D match, TRBD1 (5 bases). Germline assignment: CDR1 SGHKS and CDR2 YYEKEE (reference sequence). V was clipped by 5 bases and J by 1 base, with 10 bases between them. The CDR3 runs to 14 residues. The CDR3 here is CASSDSPSYNEQFF. The CDR3 region has the DNA TGTGCCAGCAGTGACAGCCCGTCCTACAATGAGCAGTTCTTC.

The chain links TRBV11-1 to TRBJ2-5; 10 bases fit TRBD1. Germline assignment: CDR1 SGHAT and CDR2 FQDESV (reference sequence). The CDR3 is made up of 15 amino acids. V lost 4 bases to trimming and J lost 5 bases; unmatched junction nucleotides: 7. The CDR3 bases are TGTGCCAGCAGCTCCCGGGACAGGGGTTCGGAGACCCAGTACTTC. As protein: CASSSRDRGSETQYF.

The chain employs TRBV9 and TRBJ1-2; D is unclear. Per germline, CDR1 SGDLS and CDR2 YYNGEE. The CDR3 has 14 residues. V lost 0 bases to trimming and J lost 4 bases, with 10 bases between them. CDR3 sequence (DNA): TGTGCCAGCAGCGTAGTGGCGGCCGGCTATGGCTACACCTTC. Its protein product is CASSVVAAGYGYTF.

The chain carries TRBV11-2 and TRBJ1-1; unclear D gene. V dropped 2 bases and J dropped 1 base, with 8 bases sitting between them. Germline CDR1 and CDR2: SGHAT and FQNNGV. The CDR3 loop spans 14 amino acids. The CDR3 DNA sequence: TGTGCCAGCAGCTTATACCGCCAGAACACTGAAGCTTTCTTT. This encodes CASSLYRQNTEAFF.